The clone carrying this T cell receptor (beta chain) was counted a single time. Its antigen is undetermined. This sample is drawn from a study of shared clonotypes between healthy human individuals. Assay used: immunoSEQ multiplex PCR; TCRdb lists only in-frame clones, some missing. The sample lists some 1.5 million clones, about 98% occurring once. The split of CD4+ cells yielded CD45RA+ naive and CD45RA-negative memory subsets. General study points: Limited genetic and exposure-history diversity came from having few donors. Some naive CD4 clonotypes, 4% to 6%, turned up in common across a handful of donors. In general, naive subsets displayed greater estimated richness than memory subsets did.

The sequenced sample was naive CD4+ T cells sorted from blood. Subset here: CD45RA+ positively selected. The source of this sequence is a man aged 25 to 45 in good health.

The CDR3 DNA reads TGTGCCAGCAGTTTATGGCGGGGGGGCACTGAAGCTTTCTTT. Its protein product is CASSLWRGGTEAFF. The rearrangement uses TRBV28 and TRBJ1-1, with TRBD1 as a possible D gene (5 bases). Trimming cost V 0 bases and J 4 bases, with 9 bases left between them. The CDR3 consists of 14 residues. Per germline, CDR1 MDHEN and CDR2 SYDVKM.